The clone carrying this T cell receptor (beta chain) has ten or more counts. Its antigen is not known. One entry per CDR3 protein, called by TCRdb with MiXCR from the 5' RACE reads. The sample holds fewer than 65,000 distinct CDR3 sequences; around 21% are singletons and the top ten take 2.5% to 4%. Treg sorting used a CD4+CD25+CD127-/low gate. The CDR3 consists of 12 residues. Germline CDR1 and CDR2: ENHRY and SYGVKD. Trimming removed 2 bases from V and 4 bases from J, with 5 bases in between. Regarding the study as a whole: Tumor memory CD4+ T cell TCR gene usage clustered with blood and lymph node memory CD4+ cells and lymph node naive CD4+ cells. Whole repertoires were not studied in the larger cohort, only one V-J beta rearrangement.

The sequenced sample was tumor-infiltrating Tregs sorted from the breast tumor. The J gene is TRBJ1-1, the V gene TRBV10-3, with unresolved D. The receptor was isolated from a female donor with breast cancer. The CDR3 DNA follows: TGTGCCATCAGTGAGAGCGGCACTGAAGCTTTCTTT. It specifies CAISESGTEAFF.